The text below deals with one T cell receptor beta chain. Its antigen is not known. Unique molecular identifiers featured in how the TCRbeta library was prepared. TCRdb redid the calling of the PCR reads with MiXCR, one entry per CDR3 protein. The sample gives approximately 430,000 distinct CDR3 sequences, 15% to 20% of which show up once; 25% to 35% is in the top ten. The data stem from a study of T-cell reconstitution after alpha-beta-depleted transplantation in children. Study results and limitations: Several hundred expanded graft clones reportedly were the source of alpha-beta T cells about two months after transplant. Surviving recipient T cells and intrathymic progenitors accounted for some patients' high TCRbeta diversity at day 60. Diversity and T-cell counts at one year after transplant derived mostly from new T cells.

The V and J ends lost 3 bases and 2 bases respectively, with 14 bases between them. Per germline, CDR1 MNHEY and CDR2 SMNVEV (reference sequence). The CDR3 is made up of 15 amino acids. The gene calls are TRBV27 and TRBJ2-7, with D perhaps TRBD1 (6 bases). The receptor comes from a boy in the first two years of life who had a stem cell transplant for Wiskott-Aldrich syndrome, so the T cells may come from the graft donor. Here the sequenced sample was PBMCs, mostly from graft donor cells, taken 360 days after TCRalphabeta/CD19-depleted stem cell transplant. The DNA of the CDR3 is TGTGCCAGCAGTTTCAGGGGATTAAATCCCTACGAGCAGTACTTC. It specifies CASSFRGLNPYEQYF.